The source of this T cell receptor (beta chain) is a study of chemoradiotherapy in HPV16-positive cancers. Profiled with immunoSEQ multiplex PCR; TCRdb holds only in-frame clones, not every one. The data hold fewer than 25,000 clones, with just under 75% observed a single time. Samples were taken several times over chemoradiotherapy. As regards this clone: Its antigen is unidentified.

Germline V gene data show CDR1 as SGHRS and CDR2 as YFSETQ. The CDR3 spans 16 residues. Overall study findings and caveats: In HPV16-positive patients, HPV-responsive T-cell expansion tracked better recurrence-free survival.

The sample was gathered from a patient who underwent chemoradiotherapy. The receptor was derived from a human donor with HPV-associated anogenital cancer. The chain combines TRBV5-1 with TRBJ2-5; D tentatively fits TRBD1 or TRBD2 (7 bases each). TRBJ2-7 matches the DNA end more closely, so the J call is doubtful. The CDR3: CASSLAGPGGDYEQYF. DNA for the CDR3: TGCGCCAGCAGCTTGGCCGGTCCAGGGGGGGACTACGAGCAGTACTTC.